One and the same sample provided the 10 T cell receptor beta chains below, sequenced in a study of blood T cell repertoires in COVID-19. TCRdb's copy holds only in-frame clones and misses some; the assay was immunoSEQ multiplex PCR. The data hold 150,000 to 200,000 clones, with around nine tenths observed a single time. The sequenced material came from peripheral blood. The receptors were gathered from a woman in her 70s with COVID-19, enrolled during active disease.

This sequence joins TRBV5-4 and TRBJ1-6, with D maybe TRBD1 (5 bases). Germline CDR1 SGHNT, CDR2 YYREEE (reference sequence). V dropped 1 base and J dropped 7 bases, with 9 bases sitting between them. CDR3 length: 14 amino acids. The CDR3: CASSLLGANSPLHF. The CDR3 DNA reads TGTGCCAGCAGCTTGTTAGGGGCCAATTCACCCCTCCACTTT. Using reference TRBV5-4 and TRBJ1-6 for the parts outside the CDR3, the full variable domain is ETGVTQSPTHLIKTRGQQVTLRCSSQSGHNTVSWYQQALGQGPQFIFQYYREEENGRGNFPPRFSGLQFPNYSSELNVNALELDDSALYLCASSLLGANSPLHFGNGTRLTVT.

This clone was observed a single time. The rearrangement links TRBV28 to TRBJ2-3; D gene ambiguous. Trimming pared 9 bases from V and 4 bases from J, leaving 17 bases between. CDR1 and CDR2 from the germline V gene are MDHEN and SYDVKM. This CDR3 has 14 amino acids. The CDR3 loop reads CASTSAAVSDTQYF. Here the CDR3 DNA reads TGTGCCAGTACCTCCGCCGCGGTGTCAGATACGCAGTATTTT.

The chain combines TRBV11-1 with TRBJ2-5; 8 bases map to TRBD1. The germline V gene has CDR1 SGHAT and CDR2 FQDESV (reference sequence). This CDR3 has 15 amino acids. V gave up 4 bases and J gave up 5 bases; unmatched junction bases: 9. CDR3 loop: CASSSRGTGHETQYF. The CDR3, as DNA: TGTGCCAGCAGCTCTAGGGGGACAGGTCACGAGACCCAGTACTTC.

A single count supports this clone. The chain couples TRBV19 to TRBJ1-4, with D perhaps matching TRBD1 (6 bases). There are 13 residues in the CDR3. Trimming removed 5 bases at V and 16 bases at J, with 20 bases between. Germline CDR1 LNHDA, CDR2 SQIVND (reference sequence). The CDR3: CASSRDTGFSPFF. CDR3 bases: TGTGCCAGTAGTCGAGATACAGGGTTCTCGCCGTTTTTT.

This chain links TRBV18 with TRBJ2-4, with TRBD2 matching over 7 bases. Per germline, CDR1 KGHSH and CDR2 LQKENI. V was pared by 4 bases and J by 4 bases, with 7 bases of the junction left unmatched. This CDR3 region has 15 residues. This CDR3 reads CASSLPRDYKNIQYF. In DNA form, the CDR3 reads TGTGCCAGCTCACTCCCCCGGGACTATAAAAACATTCAGTACTTC.

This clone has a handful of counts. The CDR3 coding sequence is TGTGCCACCAGTGCCGCCGGACTAGCGGGAGGACGGACCGGGGAGCTGTTTTTT. This sequence encodes CATSAAGLAGGRTGELFF. The V and J genes are TRBV24-1 and TRBJ2-2, with 14 nucleotides matching TRBD2. The CDR3 length is 18 residues. V lost 5 bases, J lost 5 bases, and 9 bases stayed unmatched. Looked up from germline, CDR1 is KGHDR and CDR2 is SFDVKD.

CDR3 sequence (DNA): TGCAGCGTTGAAGATGTAGTTTCGTGGGGAAACACCATATATTTT. Protein product: CSVEDVVSWGNTIYF. The genes are TRBV29-1 and TRBJ1-3; the D is unclear. The V end lost 0 bases, the J end lost 4 bases, and 13 bases lay between the germline ends. Germline CDR1 SQVTM, CDR2 ANQGSEA. The CDR3 sequence is 15 residues long.

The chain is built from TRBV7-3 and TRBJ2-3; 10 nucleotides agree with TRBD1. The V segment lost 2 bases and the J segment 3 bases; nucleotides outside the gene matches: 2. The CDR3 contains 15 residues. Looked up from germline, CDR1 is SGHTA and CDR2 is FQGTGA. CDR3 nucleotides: TGTGCCAGCAGCTTAGGGGGACAGGGGACAGATACGCAGTATTTT. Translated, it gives CASSLGGQGTDTQYF.

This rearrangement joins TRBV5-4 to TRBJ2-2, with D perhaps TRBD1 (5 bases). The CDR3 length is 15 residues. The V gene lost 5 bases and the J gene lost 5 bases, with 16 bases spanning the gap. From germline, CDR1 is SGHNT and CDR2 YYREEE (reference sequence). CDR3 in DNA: TGTGCCAGCAGTAGGGGTGAAGGCTCAACCGGGGAGCTGTTTTTT. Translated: CASSRGEGSTGELFF.

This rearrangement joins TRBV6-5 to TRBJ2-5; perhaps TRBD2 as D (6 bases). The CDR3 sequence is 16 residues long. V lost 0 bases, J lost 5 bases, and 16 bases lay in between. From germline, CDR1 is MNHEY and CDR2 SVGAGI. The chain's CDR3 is CASSYSVLNAGETQYF. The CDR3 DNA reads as TGTGCCAGCAGTTACTCGGTTCTCAACGCGGGGGAGACCCAGTACTTC.